This TCR beta chain emerged from a study of regulatory T cells in long-lasting Graves disease. This clonotype was observed a handful of times. The authors built TCR beta libraries using iRepertoire HTBI primers and Arm-PCR of CDR3 regions. One entry per CDR3 protein, called by TCRdb with MiXCR from the multiplex PCR reads. The sample holds 450,000 to 500,000 distinct CDR3 sequences, 15% to 20% seen once. V lost 7 bases and J lost 10, with 26 bases in between. The CDR3 runs 16 residues. Documented time point: newly diagnosed GD, antithyroid drugs for less than 3 months. RNA extracted from PBMCs served as the sequencing template. Peripheral blood, 8.5 to 9.5 milliliters per patient, was collected in EDTA tubes. A further study also used this sample, focusing on T cells in Graves' hyperthyroidism and ophthalmopathy. That report adds: The primer set for the first-round RT-PCR of the TCR CDR3 was HTBI. Ophthalmopathy was predicted by the model a median of approximately 6.6 months ahead of onset.

This chain connects TRBV12-3 or TRBV12-4 to TRBJ2-1, with TRBD2 as a possible D gene (5 bases). This sequence was found in a man in his forties with Graves disease. The starting material was peripheral blood mononuclear cells (PBMCs), obtained at new diagnosis, from a patient treated with antithyroid drugs. CDR3: CASNPWGTRMVLEQFF. DNA for the CDR3: TGTGCCAGCAATCCTTGGGGAACTAGGATGGTGTTGGAGCAGTTCTTC.